This is a list of T cell receptor beta chains from one sample in a study of regulatory and conventional T cells in RAG deficiency. The assay was immunoSEQ multiplex PCR, and TCRdb's table has in-frame clones only and misses some. This table has approximately 22,000 clones, approximately 96% appearing once. These data were also filed under a second study, of regulatory T cells.

The source material was CD25- CD4+ T cells sorted from blood. These receptors were collected from a human donor in good health. CDR3s include the opening cysteine and the closing phenylalanine or tryptophan. The D gene is left open where the match is weak. Rows give clone size only sometimes, using once, few, many, or a class for an expanded clone.

d_call	v_call	j_call	clone_size	cdr3_aa	cdr3_nt
NA	TRBV6-5	TRBJ1-3	few	CASSRAADGNTIYF	TGTGCCAGCAGCAGGGCGGCGGATGGAAACACCATATATTTT
TRBD1	TRBV7-9	TRBJ1-1	NA	CASSLQTGGTEAFF	TGTGCCAGCAGCTTGCAAACAGGGGGGACTGAAGCTTTCTTT
NA	TRBV21-1	TRBJ2-5	NA	CASTLGLAGGPDQETQYF	TGTGCCAGCACCCTGGGACTAGCGGGGGGTCCGGACCAAGAGACCCAGTACTTC
NA	TRBV7-2	TRBJ2-1	NA	CASRSYLQDEQFF	TGTGCCAGCAGATCCTACCTCCAGGATGAGCAGTTCTTC
TRBD2	TRBV7-2	TRBJ2-2	NA	CASRGTSGTGELFF	TGTGCCAGCAGGGGGACTAGCGGAACCGGGGAGCTGTTTTTT
NA	TRBV11-3	TRBJ2-7	NA	CASSHSRLHEQYF	TGTGCCAGCAGCCACTCACGTCTCCACGAGCAGTACTTC
NA	TRBV19	TRBJ1-2	NA	CASSNLTGTYGYTF	TGTGCCAGTAGTAACCTCACCGGGACATATGGCTACACCTTC
NA	TRBV28	TRBJ1-4	NA	CASSLSGANEKLFF	TGTGCCAGCAGTTTATCGGGGGCTAATGAAAAACTGTTTTTT
TRBD1	TRBV28	TRBJ2-7	NA	CASNDGTGVNEQYF	TGTGCCAGCAATGATGGGACAGGGGTGAACGAGCAGTACTTC
NA	TRBV5-4	TRBJ2-3	NA	CASSLKTTGVGTDTQYF	TGTGCCAGCAGCCTAAAGACCACGGGAGTGGGCACAGATACGCAGTATTTT
TRBD1	TRBV5-6	TRBJ1-1	once	CASSITGETEAFF	TGTGCCAGCAGCATCACAGGGGAGACTGAAGCTTTCTTT
NA	TRBV5-5	TRBJ1-5	NA	CASSFRGKDQPQHF	TGTGCCAGCAGCTTCCGGGGAAAGGATCAGCCCCAGCATTTT
NA	TRBV2	TRBJ1-3	few	CASSLSSGNTIYF	TGTGCCAGCAGTCTCAGCTCTGGAAACACCATATATTTT
NA	TRBV18	TRBJ1-1	once	CASSLVEDWSEAFF	TGTGCCAGCTCTCTAGTGGAGGATTGGTCTGAAGCTTTCTTT
NA	TRBV6-1	TRBJ1-2	NA	CAVLRGLRDYGYTF	TGTGCCGTTCTAAGGGGCCTTAGGGACTATGGCTACACCTTC
TRBD1	TRBV9	TRBJ1-2	NA	CASSASHRDRVTGYTF	TGTGCCAGCAGCGCGTCCCACCGGGACAGGGTAACCGGCTACACCTTC
TRBD1	TRBV7-3	TRBJ2-5	NA	CASSRQGQETQYF	TGTGCCAGCAGCCGACAGGGACAAGAGACCCAGTACTTC